The clone carrying this T cell receptor (beta chain) was seen only a few times. The CDR3 consists of 17 residues. V was pared by 1 base and J by 2 bases, with 15 bases between. CDR1 LGHNA and CDR2 YSLEER come from the germline V gene. This entry is derived from a study of blood T cell repertoires in COVID-19. Study in general: T cells, B-cell-depleted T cells, or PBMCs provided the cDNA or gDNA that served as material.

Method: immunoSEQ multiplex PCR; TCRdb's copy keeps in-frame clones and lacks some. Of approximately 160,000 clones listed, about 85% are singletons. This chain uses TRBV4-3 with TRBJ2-1; weak D call: TRBD2 (6 bases). The TCR was taken from a man between 60 and 75 years old who had recovered from COVID-19. Sequenced sample: peripheral blood. CDR3 coding DNA: TGCGCCAGCAGCCAAGGTTGGAAGGCGGGGACCTACAATGAGCAGTTCTTC. This translates into CASSQGWKAGTYNEQFF.